This T cell receptor beta chain was sequenced in a study of technical replicates of blood from several donors. Measured with immunoSEQ multiplex PCR; TCRdb has only the in-frame clones, and not every one. The sample yields some 82,000 clones, roughly 97% seen once. Germline CDR1 and CDR2: SGHTA and FQGTGA. V lost 2 bases, J lost 8 bases, and 12 bases stayed unmatched. The CDR3 contains 17 residues. The sample was T cells isolated from PBMCs. The source of this sequence is a human donor in good health. The rearrangement uses TRBV7-3 and TRBJ2-1; 10 bases align to TRBD2. CDR3 nucleotide sequence: TGTGCCAGCAGCTTAGAGTCTAGCGGGGGCCCCCTCGATGAGCAGTTCTTC. As protein: CASSLESSGGPLDEQFF.